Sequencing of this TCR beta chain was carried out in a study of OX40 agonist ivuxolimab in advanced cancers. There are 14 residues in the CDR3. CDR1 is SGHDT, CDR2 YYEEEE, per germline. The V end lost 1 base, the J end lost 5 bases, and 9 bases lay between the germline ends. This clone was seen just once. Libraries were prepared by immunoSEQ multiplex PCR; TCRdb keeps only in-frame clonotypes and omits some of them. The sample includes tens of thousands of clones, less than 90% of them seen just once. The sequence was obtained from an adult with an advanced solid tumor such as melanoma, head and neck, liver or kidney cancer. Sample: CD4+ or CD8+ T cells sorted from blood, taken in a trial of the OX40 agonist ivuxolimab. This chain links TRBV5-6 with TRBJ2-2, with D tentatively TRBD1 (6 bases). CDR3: CASSLTGSTGELFF. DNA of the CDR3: TGTGCCAGCAGCTTGACAGGGTCAACCGGGGAGCTGTTTTTT.